This entry describes one TCR beta chain. What antigen it recognizes has not been identified. There are no base qualities to consult, and no much larger clone falls within one base. Trimming leaves V shorter by 7 bases and J shorter by 7 bases, with the junction holding 16 bases beyond the gene matches. Reading the germline V gene gives CDR1 SGHDT and CDR2 YYEEEE. There are 16 amino acids in the CDR3, from cysteine to phenylalanine inclusive. Only CDR3 DNA remains: 48 bases, in frame from the first base. The trial excluded patients who had a history of autoimmune disease or who were on systemic immunosuppression. Peripheral blood for TCR sequencing was collected from all dose cohorts at baseline, on cycle 4 day 1, and on cycle 7 day 1. Samples came from an open-label, multicenter, first-in-human phase I dose-escalation trial of ivuxolimab. The trial enrolled adults with locally advanced or metastatic head and neck squamous cell, hepatocellular, melanoma or renal cell carcinoma. CD4+ and CD8+ T cells were sorted separately from peripheral blood before TCR sequencing.

Genomic DNA was extracted from sorted cells for sequencing of the TCRbeta CDR3 region. The immunoSEQ Assay was used to sequence the TCRbeta CDR3 regions. TCRdb re-hosts the immuneACCESS table, in-frame sequences only. Its copies lack some clones; in the studies checked, an unresolved V gene accounts for under half of them, and the cause for the rest is not known. The sample has more than 80,000 clones on record, 80% to 90% of them singletons. 1.5% to 2% of the sample lies in the top ten. The record originates from a study of OX40 agonist ivuxolimab in advanced cancers. Turning to the overall study: Ivuxolimab, which targeted the costimulatory receptor OX40 (CD134), was an agonistic, fully human IgG2 monoclonal antibody. Intravenous ivuxolimab was administered to patients every 2 weeks at six dose levels: 0.01, 0.1, 0.3, 1.5, 3 and 10 mg/kg. Of the approximately 50 dose-escalation patients, hepatocellular carcinoma was present in about 20, melanoma in roughly 15, renal cell carcinoma in 9 and head and neck cancer in 9. In the dose-escalation cohort, 82.7% of patients were male, and the mean age was around 60 years with a range of roughly 20 to 79. Prior anti-PD-1, anti-PD-L1 or anti-CTLA-4 therapy was permitted, and 30% to 45% of dose-escalation patients had received checkpoint inhibitors. Three dose-escalation patients achieved partial responses, one with hepatocellular carcinoma and two with cutaneous melanoma. The purpose of peripheral TCRbeta sequencing was to test whether ivuxolimab changed TCR sequence diversity and led to clonal T-cell expansion. The paper describes the monotherapy dose-escalation part (N = 52 patients) of the phase I trial of ivuxolimab. What the work shows at the level of the full study, not this receptor alone: At doses of 0.1 to 3.0 mg/kg, clonal expansion of both CD4+ and CD8+ T cells in blood was seen between baseline and week 6. In the 0.1-3.0 mg/kg groups, partial responders were among the patients with the lowest normalized peripheral clonal expansion, particularly in CD8+ T cells. After ivuxolimab, CD8+ T cells had more expanded clones than CD4+ T cells on average. Low levels of normalized T-cell clonal expansion were also seen in some patients who did not respond. Antigen specificity was not determined for the clonally expanded peripheral T cells.

This sequence was found in an adult with an advanced solid tumor such as melanoma, head and neck, liver or kidney cancer. The rearranged segments are TRBV5-6 and TRBJ1-1; TRBD1 matches 10 bases in the middle. Sequenced material: CD4+ or CD8+ T cells sorted from blood, taken in a trial of the OX40 agonist ivuxolimab. CDR3 reads: CASAPGTGVKGGEAFF. The DNA reads as follows: TGTGCCAGCGCGCCGGGGACAGGGGTAAAAGGGGGTGAAGCTTTCTTT.